Presented here are 27 T cell receptor beta chains from one specimen sequenced in a study of human T cells and chemical hapten exposure. In TCRdb, the RACE reads were re-called with MiXCR into one record per CDR3 protein. The sample yields tens of thousands of distinct CDR3 sequences, roughly 8.8% seen once. Regarding time point: pre-sensitization, week 0. As for treatment: therapeutic diphenylcyclopropenone sensitization with weekly scalp DPC. The source material was whole blood, sampled in connection with sensitization to the hapten diphenylcyclopropenone (DPC). These receptors came from a woman aged 40 to 50 with alopecia areata. Some clones in this sample may be carry-over from other donors' samples.

CDR3 DNA: TGTGCCAGCTCCCCCCGGGGACAGGGCGACGGCTACACCTTC. It is translated as CASSPRGQGDGYTF. J is TRBJ1-2 and V is TRBV7-3; the match to TRBD1 covers 9 bases. Germline-derived CDR1 and CDR2 are SGHTA and FQGTGA. This CDR3 region has 14 residues. Trimming removed 8 bases from V and 8 bases from J; junction bases left unmatched: 12.

This chain links TRBV11-3 with TRBJ1-1; D perhaps matches TRBD1 (5 bases). Germline CDR1 SGHNT, CDR2 YENEEA. The CDR3 totals 15 residues. Trimming left V 5 bases short and J 6 bases short, with 19 bases between. The CDR3 sequence: CASSPRGGDWAEAFF. The CDR3 DNA is TGTGCCAGCAGCCCGCGCGGGGGGGATTGGGCTGAAGCTTTCTTT.

This clonotype was seen ten or more times. The chain carries TRBV3-1 and TRBJ2-7; 7 positions agree with TRBD1. In germline, CDR1 is LGHDT, CDR2 YNNKEL (reference sequence). V gave up 3 bases and J gave up 2 bases; unmatched junction bases: 7. CDR3 length equals 15 residues. The CDR3 spells CASSHRPGQTYEQYF. Written as DNA, the CDR3 is TGTGCCAGCAGCCACAGACCGGGACAGACCTACGAGCAGTACTTC.

This clonotype was recorded a few times. The CDR3 sequence is CASSRFPLSEKLFF. Here the CDR3 DNA reads TGTGCCAGCAGCCGCTTCCCCCTAAGCGAAAAACTGTTTTTT. V is TRBV3-1 and J is TRBJ1-4; D gene ambiguous. The CDR3 is made up of 14 amino acids. V dropped 4 bases and J dropped 8 bases, with 14 bases sitting between them. Germline CDR1 is LGHDT and CDR2 is YNNKEL (reference sequence).

This clonotype was counted ten times or more. V usage is TRBV5-1 and J usage is TRBJ2-7; D may be TRBD1 or TRBD2 (7 bases each). V shed 3 bases and J shed 1 base, with 14 bases lying between them. This CDR3 is built from 15 residues. The germline gives CDR1 SGHRS, CDR2 YFSETQ. The CDR3 DNA reads TGCGCCAGCAGCTCTAGCCAGGGGGGGTCCTACGAGCAGTACTTC. It translates to CASSSSQGGSYEQYF.

This clonotype occurred many times. The rearrangement links TRBV11-2 to TRBJ1-1; D gene uncertain. The CDR3 length is 14 residues. Germline V gene lookup returns CDR1 SGHAT and CDR2 FQNNGV. The ends were cut back, 1 base at V and 1 base at J, with 7 bases in the middle. The CDR3 DNA sequence: TGTGCCAGCAGCTTAGTCTTGGAGAACACTGAAGCTTTCTTT. Its translation is CASSLVLENTEAFF.

This clonotype was seen at least ten times. The chain uses TRBV11-2 and TRBJ2-5; tentatively, D is TRBD1 or TRBD2 (5 bases each). CDR3 length: 15 residues. CDR1 SGHAT and CDR2 FQNNGV come from the germline V gene. V lost 5 bases and J 1 base, leaving 14 bases between the germline ends. In nucleotides, the CDR3 is TGTGCCAGCAGCCTACGGGGCTACTTCCAAGAGACCCAGTACTTC. It specifies CASSLRGYFQETQYF.

This clonotype was seen repeatedly, ten times or more. The gene calls are TRBV4-1 and TRBJ1-2, with D possibly being TRBD1 (6 bases). This CDR3 has 14 amino acids. CDR1 MGHRA and CDR2 YSYEKL come from the germline V gene. V lost 0 bases and J 2 bases, leaving 7 bases between the germline ends. The CDR3 sequence: CASSQEGANYGYTF. DNA of the CDR3: TGCGCCAGCAGCCAAGAGGGGGCAAACTATGGCTACACCTTC.

This clonotype has ten or more counts. The chain joins TRBV6-5 to TRBJ1-3, with a tentative D call TRBD1 (6 bases). CDR3 length: 15 amino acids. Between the trimmed V and J ends, which lost 0 bases and 8 bases, there was a span of 14 bases. CDR1 and CDR2 from the germline V gene are MNHEY and SVGAGI. The CDR3 protein is CASSYSMSRGDTIYF. The CDR3 region has the DNA TGTGCCAGCAGTTACTCGATGTCAAGGGGGGACACCATATATTTT.

This clonotype occurred a few times. The chain uses TRBV6-2 or TRBV6-3 and TRBJ2-7, with 7 positions matching TRBD2. From germline, CDR1 is MNHEY and CDR2 SVGEGT. Unmatched junction bases numbered 8, after V lost 0 bases and J lost 6 bases. The CDR3 consists of 15 residues. CDR3 in amino acids: CASSYSAREGIEQYF. The CDR3 DNA sequence: TGTGCCAGCAGTTACTCGGCCAGGGAGGGAATCGAGCAGTACTTC.

This clonotype has a handful of counts. V is TRBV28 and J is TRBJ2-4; 7 bases align to TRBD1. Per the germline V gene, CDR1 is MDHEN and CDR2 is SYDVKM. Trimming removed 5 bases from V and 1 base from J; junction bases left unmatched: 5. The CDR3 has 15 amino acids. The CDR3 nucleotides read TGTGCCAGCAGTCTGCCGGGACAGGCCAAAAACATTCAGTACTTC. This gives the protein CASSLPGQAKNIQYF.

The chain couples TRBV7-2 to TRBJ1-1, with 9 bases that match TRBD1. Germline-derived CDR1 and CDR2 are SGHTA and FQGNSA. V dropped 5 bases and J dropped 2; count of bases not matched to a gene: 18. This CDR3 is built from 19 residues. CDR3 nucleotides: TGTGCCAGCAGCCGCCCCGGGACAGGGCGGAGAGGGGGAAACACTGAAGCTTTCTTT. Its translation is CASSRPGTGRRGGNTEAFF.

This clonotype was detected ten times or more. This sequence joins TRBV7-2 and TRBJ2-3; TRBD2 agrees at 7 bases. Germline CDR1 reads SGHTA; CDR2 reads FQGNSA. Losses at the gene ends were 1 base for V and 1 base for J; bases not matched to a gene: 5. The CDR3 runs 16 residues. CDR3 protein: CASSLVGGGGTDTQYF. CDR3 sequence (DNA): TGTGCCAGCAGCTTAGTGGGGGGGGGAGGCACAGATACGCAGTATTTT.

This clonotype was detected ten times or more. The chain couples TRBV20-1 to TRBJ1-2; D is unclear. V dropped 0 bases and J dropped 6 bases, with 14 bases sitting between them. CDR1 is DFQATT, CDR2 SNEGSKA, per germline (reference sequence). This CDR3 contains 14 residues. The CDR3 coding sequence is TGCAGTGCTAGAGATCTTTCGACATTGAATGGCTACACCTTC. Protein product: CSARDLSTLNGYTF.

The rearrangement links TRBV14 to TRBJ1-1, with 8 nucleotides matching TRBD1. The CDR3 sequence is 15 residues long. CDR1 and CDR2 from the germline V gene are SGHDN and FVKESK. The J segment lost 0 bases and the V segment lost 5 bases, leaving 5 bases of the junction unmatched. In DNA form, the CDR3 reads TGTGCCAGCAGCAGGCAGGGGGCATTGAACACTGAAGCTTTCTTT. Protein sequence: CASSRQGALNTEAFF.

This clonotype came up many times. The chain combines TRBV12-3 or TRBV12-4 with TRBJ2-5, with D unclear. The CDR3 has 13 residues. Between the trimmed V and J ends, which lost 1 base and 9 bases, there was a span of 12 bases. CDR3 residues: CASSLVSAEPQYF. In DNA form, the CDR3 reads TGTGCCAGCAGTTTAGTGTCAGCCGAGCCCCAGTACTTC.

This chain joins TRBV4-3 and TRBJ1-2, with TRBD1 matching over 8 bases. The CDR3 consists of 15 residues. Looked up from germline, CDR1 is LGHNA and CDR2 is YSLEER. The ends lost 2 bases at V and 1 base at J; junction bases unmatched: 3. The chain's CDR3 is CASSQWTGLNYGYTF. In nucleotides, the CDR3 is TGCGCCAGCAGCCAATGGACAGGGCTTAACTATGGCTACACCTTC.

This clonotype turned up a few times. CDR3 loop: CASSLYLGIGNTQYF. In DNA form, the CDR3 reads TGTGCCAGCAGCCTATATCTGGGGATCGGAAATACGCAGTATTTT. The chain recombines TRBV3-1 with TRBJ2-3; D remains ambiguous. Per the germline V gene, CDR1 is LGHDT and CDR2 is YNNKEL (reference sequence). Between the trimmed V and J ends, which lost 4 bases and 7 bases, there was a span of 18 bases. CDR3 length: 15 residues.

This clonotype was observed a few times. The V call is TRBV12-3 or TRBV12-4, the J call TRBJ1-2, with D tentatively TRBD1 (5 bases). The CDR3 extends over 12 amino acids. Trimming took 2 bases from V and 8 from J, leaving 9 bases between them. The CDR3 DNA reads TGTGCCAGCAGTTTATGGGGCGGAGGCTACACCTTC. It specifies CASSLWGGGYTF.

Ten or more counts support this clonotype. The chain carries TRBV4-1 and TRBJ2-3; D is unclear. Germline CDR1 and CDR2: MGHRA and YSYEKL. CDR3 length equals 17 residues. Between the trimmed V and J ends, which lost 2 bases and 0 bases, there was a span of 15 bases. The CDR3 here is CASSQFALGTSTDTQYF. The CDR3 DNA reads as TGCGCCAGCAGCCAATTCGCGCTTGGAACTAGCACAGATACGCAGTATTTT.

The rearrangement joins TRBV6-4 to TRBJ1-1, with D unclear. Germline V gene lookup returns CDR1 MRHNA and CDR2 SNTAGT. The CDR3 is made up of 13 amino acids. With 3 bases removed from V and 1 base from J, the gap between germline ends came to 6 bases. The CDR3 nucleotides read TGTGCCAGCAGTGAGGCGGAGAACACTGAAGCTTTCTTT. This sequence encodes CASSEAENTEAFF.

To note about this clonotype: Here the CDR3 omits its conserved ending phenylalanine or tryptophan, so a read error is the likely source. No DNA is shown, since the ends of the CDR3 on it are uncertain; the CDR3 is the one TCRdb lists. The rearrangement uses TRBV12-3 or TRBV12-4 and TRBJ1-1; the table calls TRBD1, which could not be checked here. The CDR3 has 9 residues if both end residues are counted. The CDR3 reads CASSPVGVL.

The V call is TRBV3-1, the J call TRBJ1-6; 8 bases fit TRBD1. The V and J ends lost 4 bases and 4 bases, in that order; junction bases with no gene match: 0. This CDR3 is 14 amino acids long. Germline V lookup: CDR1 LGHDT, CDR2 YNNKEL (reference sequence). The CDR3 protein is CASSRTGYNSPLHF. The CDR3 DNA follows: TGTGCCAGCAGCCGGACAGGGTATAATTCACCCCTCCACTTT. The full variable domain, its missing parts supplied by reference TRBV3-1 and TRBJ1-6, is DTAVSQTPKYLVTQMGNDKSIKCEQNLGHDTMYWYKQDSKKFLKIMFSYNNKELIINETVPNRFSPKSPDKAHLNLHINSLELGDSAVYFCASSRTGYNSPLHFGNGTRLTVT.

This clonotype was observed a handful of times. This sequence joins TRBV20-1 and TRBJ2-6, with 9 bases fitting TRBD1. V was clipped by 0 bases and J by 2 bases; unmatched bases: 8. This CDR3 region has 18 residues. Germline values: CDR1 DFQATT, CDR2 SNEGSKA (reference sequence). The DNA for the CDR3 is TGCAGTGCTAGAGATTGGGGACAGGGAGGAACTGGGGCCAACGTCCTGACTTTC. Protein sequence: CSARDWGQGGTGANVLTF.

This clonotype showed up many times. This chain joins TRBV10-2 and TRBJ1-1; D remains unclear. Germline loops: CDR1 WSHSY, CDR2 SAAADI. The V end was cut by 0 bases, the J end by 2 bases, with 7 bases between. The CDR3 consists of 14 residues. CDR3 region: CASSESTSNTEAFF. Here the CDR3 DNA reads TGCGCCAGCAGTGAGTCGACGTCTAACACTGAAGCTTTCTTT.

This clonotype was seen ten or more times. V is TRBV4-3 and J is TRBJ1-2; no definite D call. Germline CDR1 is LGHNA and CDR2 is YSLEER. The V end was cut by 0 bases, the J end by 2 bases, with 16 bases between. CDR3 length: 17 amino acids. The CDR3 DNA reads as TGCGCCAGCAGCCAAGATAAGGTCGACGAGACGAACTATGGCTACACCTTC. Translating it yields CASSQDKVDETNYGYTF.

The chain links TRBV27 to TRBJ2-3, with D perhaps TRBD2 (6 bases). Per the germline V gene, CDR1 is MNHEY and CDR2 is SMNVEV (reference sequence). Trimming took 4 bases from V and 8 from J, leaving 19 bases between them. The CDR3 has 15 residues. This CDR3 is CASSSLSRGIGTQYF. The CDR3 bases are TGTGCCAGCAGTTCCCTCAGCCGGGGGATTGGTACGCAGTATTTT.